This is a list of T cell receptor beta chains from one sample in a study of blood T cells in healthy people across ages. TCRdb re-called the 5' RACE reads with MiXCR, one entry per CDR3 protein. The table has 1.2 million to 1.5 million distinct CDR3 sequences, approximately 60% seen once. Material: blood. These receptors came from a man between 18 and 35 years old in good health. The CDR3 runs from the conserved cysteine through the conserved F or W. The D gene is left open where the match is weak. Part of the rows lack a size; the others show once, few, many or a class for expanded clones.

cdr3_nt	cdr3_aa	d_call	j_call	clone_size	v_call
TGTGCCAGCAGTCCAACAGATAGCAATCAGCCCCAGCATTTT	CASSPTDSNQPQHF	-	TRBJ1-5	few	TRBV12-3/TRBV12-4
TGTGCCACCAGCAGAGCCTGGGGGGACGAGCAGTACTTC	CATSRAWGDEQYF	-	TRBJ2-7	-	TRBV15
TGTGCCAGCAGCTTAATTTCTGCGGCAGGTGCTGAAGCTTTCTTT	CASSLISAAGAEAFF	-	TRBJ1-1	-	TRBV7-9
TGTGCCAGCAGCTTAGGACGGACAGGGAGCGCCAGAAACACCATATATTTT	CASSLGRTGSARNTIYF	TRBD1	TRBJ1-3	once	TRBV7-9
TGTGCCAGCAGCCAGGGATTTGCGACCGGGGAGCTGTTTTTT	CASSQGFATGELFF	-	TRBJ2-2	-	TRBV27
TGCGCCAGCAGCCAAGAAGGGACAGCCAAAAACATTCAGTACTTC	CASSQEGTAKNIQYF	-	TRBJ2-4	few	TRBV4-1
TGTGCCACCGGACAGGGACGGGGCCCTTACAATGAGCAGTTCTTC	CATGQGRGPYNEQFF	TRBD1	TRBJ2-1	few	TRBV6-2/TRBV6-3
TGTGCCAGCAGCTTTCTTACCGACGAGCAGTACTTC	CASSFLTDEQYF	-	TRBJ2-7	-	TRBV5-4
TGTGCCACCAGTAAGGCCCCCAGGGGGACTAATGAAAAACTGTTTTTT	CATSKAPRGTNEKLFF	TRBD1	TRBJ1-4	many	TRBV15
TGCGCCAGCAGCCAACCTCTAGCGGGGGGAATCTCAGATACGCAGTATTTT	CASSQPLAGGISDTQYF	TRBD2	TRBJ2-3	few	TRBV4-1
TGTGCCAGCAGAGCAGGGAACTATGGCTACACCTTC	CASRAGNYGYTF	-	TRBJ1-2	few	TRBV3-1
TGCAGCGTTGTCTGGGCTAGGGGGGAGACCCAGTACTTC	CSVVWARGETQYF	-	TRBJ2-5	-	TRBV29-1
TGTGCCAGCAGCTTTGGACTAGCTATGGATACGCAGTATTTT	CASSFGLAMDTQYF	TRBD2	TRBJ2-3	-	TRBV11-2
TGTGCCAGCAGTTACTCTGGGGATGGGCCATACAATGAGCAGTTCTTC	CASSYSGDGPYNEQFF	-	TRBJ2-1	-	TRBV6-2/TRBV6-3
TGTGCCAGCAGCGCCCAAGGAGGGCGCACCTTAATGAACACTGAAGCTTTCTTT	CASSAQGGRTLMNTEAFF	-	TRBJ1-1	-	TRBV5-4
TGCGCCAGCAGCCCCCGCGTAGGCCAGCCGAACACCGGGGAGCTGTTTTTT	CASSPRVGQPNTGELFF	-	TRBJ2-2	-	TRBV4-1
TGTGCCATCAGTGAGTCCGTGACAGGGGAGGGGGTGCAAGAGACCCAGTACTTC	CAISESVTGEGVQETQYF	-	TRBJ2-5	few	TRBV10-3
TGTGCCAGCCGGGACAGGGCGAACTACGAGCAGTACTTC	CASRDRANYEQYF	TRBD1	TRBJ2-7	few	TRBV6-1
TGTGCCAGCAGTTTTGCGGGGGGGCCGCAGACCCAGTACTTC	CASSFAGGPQTQYF	TRBD2	TRBJ2-5	-	TRBV25-1
TGTGCCAGCAGTTTATCGACACCTCCGACCTGGAGGGAGCAGTTCTTC	CASSLSTPPTWREQFF	-	TRBJ2-1	few	TRBV27
TGTGCCACCAGCAGTCCCTTTAGCGGGAGCTCCTACAATGAGCAGTTCTTC	CATSSPFSGSSYNEQFF	TRBD2	TRBJ2-1	-	TRBV15
TGCAGTGCTAGAGTGACAGGCAATCAGCCCCAGCATTTT	CSARVTGNQPQHF	-	TRBJ1-5	-	TRBV20-1
TGTGCCAGCAGTTTGGGAGGGGCGAGCACAGATACGGAGTATTTT	CASSLGGASTDTEYF	TRBD2	TRBJ2-3	-	TRBV12-3/TRBV12-4
TGCGCCAGCAGCCAAGACGGCAGCTACACCCATATTGACTATGGCTACACCTTC	CASSQDGSYTHIDYGYTF	-	TRBJ1-2	few	TRBV4-3
TGTGCCAGCAGTACCCCTAGGGGGGGACGTGACAATGAGCAGTACTTC	CASSTPRGGRDNEQYF	-	TRBJ2-5	-	TRBV10-2
TGCAGTGCTAGAGATAAGGGACTAGCTGACCAAGAGACCCAGTACTTC	CSARDKGLADQETQYF	TRBD2	TRBJ2-5	-	TRBV20-1
TGTGCCAGCAGCTTAGTGGACAGGGGTGCGTTGAATGAGCAGTACTTC	CASSLVDRGALNEQYF	TRBD1	TRBJ2-5	-	TRBV7-8
TGTGCCAGCAGCTTAGAGGGGGGGCTTGCCAAAAACATTCAGTACTTC	CASSLEGGLAKNIQYF	-	TRBJ2-4	few	TRBV5-1
TGTGCCAGCAGTTTGACCCCCTGGGGAAGTGGCTACACCTTC	CASSLTPWGSGYTF	-	TRBJ1-2	few	TRBV28
TGTGCCATCAGCGCTAAACAGGGACAAGTCAATGGCTACACCTTC	CAISAKQGQVNGYTF	-	TRBJ1-2	few	TRBV10-3
TGCAGTGCTCCGGGACTAGCGGGATCCTCCTACAATGAGCAGTTCTTC	CSAPGLAGSSYNEQFF	TRBD2	TRBJ2-1	-	TRBV20-1
TGTGCCAGCAGTTACGGACCCGCGGGGGAGCAGTACTTC	CASSYGPAGEQYF	-	TRBJ2-7	few	TRBV12-3/TRBV12-4